A single T cell receptor (beta chain) is shown here with its context. Germline CDR1 is SGHAT and CDR2 is FQDESV (reference sequence). V trimming: 5 bases; J trimming: 2 bases; junction bases outside the gene matches: 12. CDR3 length: 16 residues. The data originate from a study of blood T cell repertoires in COVID-19. Study-wide context: Samples taken during acute and convalescent COVID-19 were collected in the United States, Italy and Spain. T cells, B-cell-depleted T cells, or PBMCs supplied cDNA or gDNA.

Original processing methods: Estimation of nucleated cell counts relied on the amplification of reference gene primers. The data were produced by immunoSEQ multiplex PCR, yet TCRdb's version contains in-frame clones alone and is incomplete. V and J calls and clone size are those listed in that table; D and trimming were worked out from the DNA. The sample has approximately 80,000 clones; under 85% are singletons. The specimen was peripheral blood. V is TRBV11-1 and J is TRBJ2-7, with 7 bases matching TRBD1. The receptor comes from a human donor in a cohort sampled during active COVID-19. CDR3 sequence (DNA): TGTGCCAGCAGCCGACGGACAGGCCAAACCCCCTACGAGCAGTACTTC. Protein sequence: CASSRRTGQTPYEQYF.